Presented here are 26 T cell receptor beta chains from one specimen sequenced in a study of shared clonotypes between healthy human individuals. The repertoire was sequenced with immunoSEQ multiplex PCR; TCRdb's copy has only in-frame clones and lacks some. The table has hundreds of thousands of clones, about 80% seen once. Sequenced: memory CD4+ T cells sorted from blood. Subset noted: CD45RA-negative fraction. The receptors derive from a woman aged 25 to 39 in good health.

This clone has at least ten counts. Other DNA sequences from this sample encode an identical CDR3 as well. This rearrangement joins TRBV28 to TRBJ2-7; D call uncertain. The CDR3 has 11 residues. V was pared by 3 bases and J by 6 bases, with 6 bases between. The germline V gene has CDR1 MDHEN and CDR2 SYDVKM. The chain's CDR3 is CASSLSGEQYF. For the CDR3, the DNA is TGTGCCAGCAGTTTGTCGGGCGAGCAGTACTTC.

This clone was seen many times. The chain is built from TRBV7-9 and TRBJ2-7; 13 nucleotides align to TRBD2. This CDR3 comprises 14 residues. The ends lost 5 bases at V and 6 bases at J; junction bases unmatched: 4. In germline, CDR1 is SEHNR, CDR2 FQNEAQ (reference sequence). CDR3 residues: CASSIGTSGIEQYF. The CDR3 region has the DNA TGTGCCAGCAGCATCGGGACTAGCGGGATCGAGCAGTACTTC.

In the case of this clone: Compared with germline, one end of the junction differs, possibly owing to a read error. The chain has TRBV28 and TRBJ1-4, with no clear D. Germline V lookup: CDR1 MDHEN, CDR2 SYDVKM. The CDR3 length is 14 residues. The CDR3 loop reads CASSRGSSKEKLFF. Here the CDR3 DNA reads TGTGCCAGCAGCCGAGGGTCCTCTAAAGAAAAACTGTTTTTT.

The genes are TRBV30 and TRBJ1-5; D unclear. Trimming took off 5 bases at V and 0 bases at J, with 17 bases between the two ends. The CDR3 totals 16 residues. Germline CDR1 is GTSNPN and CDR2 is SVGIG (reference sequence). As DNA, the CDR3 is TGTGCCTGGCCTGGCAGTCAGCCAACTAGCAATCAGCCCCAGCATTTT. This gives the protein CAWPGSQPTSNQPQHF.

This clone appeared a single time. The V and J genes are TRBV5-4 and TRBJ2-5, with TRBD2 matching over 8 bases. Unmatched junction bases numbered 8, after V lost 5 bases and J lost 5 bases. Germline V gene sequence: CDR1 SGHNT, CDR2 YYREEE (reference sequence). The CDR3 contains 14 residues. This chain's CDR3 is CASSSPREGETQYF. As DNA, the CDR3 is TGTGCCAGCAGTTCCCCCCGGGAGGGCGAGACCCAGTACTTC.

The rearrangement joins TRBV30 to TRBJ1-3; D may be TRBD1 (5 bases). Per the germline V gene, CDR1 is GTSNPN and CDR2 is SVGIG (reference sequence). The CDR3 loop spans 15 amino acids. Trimming shortened V by 5 bases and J by 7 bases, and 21 bases separated the two germline ends. In nucleotides, the CDR3 is TGTGCCTGGGGGGCCGAGGCGGGTTCAGCCAACACCATATATTTT. Translated: CAWGAEAGSANTIYF.

J is TRBJ2-7 and V is TRBV18; no clear D gene. CDR1 and CDR2 from the germline V gene are KGHSH and LQKENI. This CDR3 region has 14 residues. Trimming stripped 2 bases from V and 3 bases from J, with 11 bases between. The CDR3 spells CASSPVRSSYEQYF. Here the CDR3 DNA reads TGTGCCAGCTCACCAGTTCGCAGTAGCTACGAGCAGTACTTC. Combining the CDR3 with reference TRBV18 and TRBJ2-7 gives the whole variable domain NAGVMQNPRHLVRRRGQEARLRCSPMKGHSHVYWYRQLPEEGLKFMVYLQKENIIDESGMPKERFSAEFPKEGPSILRIQQVVRGDSAAYFCASSPVRSSYEQYFGPGTRLTVT.

CDR3 DNA: TGTGCCAGCAGTACCAGGGGACAGGGCTGGGATGAGCAGTTCTTC. Its protein is CASSTRGQGWDEQFF. The chain couples TRBV27 to TRBJ2-1; 9 nucleotides agree with TRBD1. The germline CDR1 and CDR2 sequences are MNHEY and SMNVEV (reference sequence). The length of the CDR3 is 15 residues. J lost 8 bases, V lost 5 bases, and 10 bases had no gene match.

The gene calls are TRBV30 and TRBJ1-1, with a weak D call TRBD1 (5 bases). Germline values: CDR1 GTSNPN, CDR2 SVGIG (reference sequence). The V end lost 6 bases, the J end lost 2 bases, and 13 bases lay between the germline ends. The CDR3 length is 13 residues. The CDR3 DNA is TGTGCCTGTCCCGGGGCCTCTAACACTGAAGCTTTCTTT. This encodes CACPGASNTEAFF. Looking up the rest from reference TRBV30 and TRBJ1-1 gives the full variable domain: SQTIHQWPATLVQPVGSPLSLECTVEGTSNPNLYWYRQAAGRGLQLLFYSVGIGQISSEVPQNLSASRPQDRQFILSSKKLLLSDSGFYLCACPGASNTEAFFGQGTRLTVV.

The sample holds a few counts of this clone. The same CDR3 can be traced to other DNA sequences in this sample. The J gene is TRBJ1-2, the V gene TRBV28; D gene uncertain. V was trimmed by 3 bases and J by 5 bases, leaving 7 bases between them. This CDR3 is 12 amino acids long. CDR1 MDHEN and CDR2 SYDVKM come from the germline V gene. The CDR3 DNA follows: TGTGCCAGCAGTTTTCAGGATTATGGCTACACCTTC. Its translation is CASSFQDYGYTF.

The chain is built from TRBV28 and TRBJ1-2; no reliable D call. The CDR3 has 17 amino acids. The germline gives CDR1 MDHEN, CDR2 SYDVKM. Trimming took 3 bases from V and 3 from J, leaving 20 bases between them. The CDR3 nucleotides are TGTGCCAGCAGTTTGATTGGTATAAGGAATGACCACTATGGCTACACCTTC. It is translated as CASSLIGIRNDHYGYTF.

V usage is TRBV30 and J usage is TRBJ2-1; TRBD1 agrees at 10 bases. Germline V gives CDR1 GTSNPN, CDR2 SVGIG (reference sequence). The V gene end was trimmed by 5 bases and the J gene end by 7 bases; junction bases not matched to a gene: 5. This CDR3 region has 13 residues. The CDR3 is CAWEGQGNNEQFF. DNA of the CDR3: TGTGCCTGGGAGGGACAGGGGAATAATGAGCAGTTCTTC.

The V call is TRBV27, the J call TRBJ2-2; D perhaps matches TRBD1 (6 bases). Trimming shortened V by 8 bases and J by 6 bases, and 16 bases separated the two germline ends. CDR1 and CDR2 from the germline V gene are MNHEY and SMNVEV (reference sequence). The CDR3 runs 14 residues. CDR3: CASGKIDRPGELFF. CDR3 nucleotide sequence: TGTGCCAGCGGAAAAATCGACAGGCCCGGGGAGCTGTTTTTT.

The CDR3 reads CSACDMDTEAFF. The DNA for the CDR3 is TGCAGCGCATGCGACATGGACACTGAAGCTTTCTTT. The rearrangement joins TRBV29-1 to TRBJ1-1, with D hard to call. This CDR3 is 12 amino acids long. CDR1 SQVTM and CDR2 ANQGSEA come from the germline V gene. V lost 7 bases and J lost 3, with 12 bases in between.

V gene TRBV28 combines with J gene TRBJ2-7; either TRBD1 or TRBD2 may supply D (6 bases each). V lost 2 bases and J lost 5, with 10 bases in between. The CDR3 extends over 13 amino acids. Germline V lookup: CDR1 MDHEN, CDR2 SYDVKM. The CDR3 here is CASSLTRGDEQYF. CDR3 DNA sequence: TGTGCCAGCAGTTTAACAAGGGGGGACGAGCAGTACTTC.

This clone was found a few times. The gene calls are TRBV5-1 and TRBJ1-2, with TRBD1 as a possible D gene (5 bases). The CDR3 runs to 14 residues. Trimming stripped 4 bases from V and 0 bases from J, with 10 bases between. Germline lookup yields CDR1 SGHRS and CDR2 YFSETQ. DNA of the CDR3: TGCGCCAGCAGCGTGACAGCCGCTAACTATGGCTACACCTTC. Protein sequence: CASSVTAANYGYTF.

The rearrangement links TRBV7-7 to TRBJ1-1; possible D gene TRBD1, 5 bases. V gave up 7 bases and J gave up 4 bases, with 16 bases separating them. The germline gives CDR1 SSHAT, CDR2 FNYEAQ (reference sequence). The CDR3 spans 14 residues. CDR3 nucleotides: TGTGCCAGCAACCCTTGGGTCGGGGGCACTGAAGCTTTCTTT. Translation: CASNPWVGGTEAFF.

This rearrangement joins TRBV30 to TRBJ2-2; 10 nucleotides agree with TRBD2. Germline CDR1 and CDR2: GTSNPN and SVGIG (reference sequence). CDR3 length equals 14 residues. V trimming: 2 bases; J trimming: 5 bases; junction bases outside the gene matches: 2. The chain's CDR3 is CAWSPGLATGELFF. In nucleotides, the CDR3 is TGTGCCTGGAGTCCGGGACTAGCGACCGGGGAGCTGTTTTTT.

Concerning this clone itself: With a far larger clone one base away, a read error is the likely cause. The same CDR3 is also encoded by other DNA sequences in this sample. The V and J genes are TRBV25-1 and TRBJ2-7; D is perhaps TRBD2 (6 bases). This CDR3 is 15 amino acids long. The V gene's germline CDR1 is MGHDK and CDR2 SYGVNS. CDR3: CASSVTLADSYEQYF. Written as DNA, the CDR3 is TGTGCCAGCAGTGTTACATTAGCGGACTCCTACGAGCAGTATTTC.

The rearrangement joins TRBV28 to TRBJ1-4; D remains unclear. Germline loops: CDR1 MDHEN, CDR2 SYDVKM. V shed 4 bases and J shed 0 bases, with 15 bases lying between them. This CDR3 is built from 17 residues. The chain's CDR3 is CASSSLAVGATNEKLFF. The CDR3 nucleotides read TGTGCCAGCAGTTCCCTGGCCGTGGGAGCAACTAATGAAAAACTGTTTTTT.

This clone has more than one count but fewer than ten. V usage is TRBV6-5 and J usage is TRBJ1-1, with D possibly being TRBD1 (5 bases). V shed 2 bases and J shed 7 bases, with 14 bases lying between them. The CDR3 is made up of 14 amino acids. Germline CDR1 reads MNHEY; CDR2 reads SVGAGI. The CDR3 sequence: CASSYDPGRDEAFF. CDR3 sequence (DNA): TGTGCCAGCAGTTACGATCCAGGGCGGGATGAAGCTTTCTTT.

V usage is TRBV5-1 and J usage is TRBJ2-1; possible D gene TRBD2, 5 bases. Germline lookup yields CDR1 SGHRS and CDR2 YFSETQ. CDR3 length: 14 amino acids. Trimming shortened V by 1 base and J by 5 bases, and 10 bases separated the two germline ends. For the CDR3, the DNA is TGCGCCAGCAGCTTGAACCCGCGGGACAATGAGCAGTTCTTC. Its translation is CASSLNPRDNEQFF.

The chain is built from TRBV6-1 and TRBJ2-3; D is uncertain. In germline, CDR1 is MNHNS, CDR2 SASEGT. Trimming took 6 bases from V and 9 from J, leaving 7 bases between them. CDR3 length: 10 amino acids. The CDR3 coding sequence is TGTGCCAGCAGGGAAAGCACGCAGTATTTT. Its protein product is CASRESTQYF.

With regard to this clone: This may come from a read error, since a much larger clone is one base off. Other nucleotide sequences from this sample produce the same CDR3. The chain employs TRBV27 and TRBJ2-5; maybe TRBD1 (5 bases). The J call is in doubt because the DNA end fits TRBJ2-7 better. The CDR3 is made up of 14 amino acids. Germline lookup yields CDR1 MNHEY and CDR2 SMNVEV (reference sequence). The CDR3 bases are TGTGCCAGCAGTTTTTCCCAGGGCCCCTACGAGCAGTACTTC. This gives the protein CASSFSQGPYEQYF.

V is TRBV19 and J is TRBJ1-5, with D unclear. The CDR3 spans 13 residues. The V end lost 5 bases, the J end lost 6 bases, and 11 bases lay between the germline ends. CDR1 and CDR2 from the germline V gene are LNHDA and SQIVND (reference sequence). The CDR3 spells CASSSLWGQPQHF. DNA of the CDR3: TGTGCCAGTAGTTCGCTCTGGGGTCAGCCCCAGCATTTT.

The J gene is TRBJ2-4, the V gene TRBV25-1; 10 bases line up with TRBD2. CDR1 is MGHDK and CDR2 is SYGVNS in the germline V gene. The CDR3 spans 17 residues. V lost 2 bases, J lost 3 bases, and 7 bases stayed unmatched. The DNA for the CDR3 is TGTGCCAGCAGTGAAGGCCCAGCGGGAGGGCTCAAAAACATTCAGTACTTC. Its protein product is CASSEGPAGGLKNIQYF.